This entry describes one T cell receptor beta chain. The sample originates from a study of T cell responses to AZD1222 COVID-19 vaccine. Method: immunoSEQ multiplex PCR; TCRdb's copy keeps in-frame clones and lacks some. The table shows some 120,000 clones, with roughly 85% occurring only once. This material consisted of peripheral blood, taken on day 0 of AZD1222 vaccination. This TCR derives from an adult in good health.

The CDR3 nucleotides are TGTGCCAGCAGTCCCCAACAGTGGACAGGGCGCTCCTACGAGCAGTACTTC. Translating it yields CASSPQQWTGRSYEQYF. This chain joins TRBV27 and TRBJ2-7; 8 bases agree with TRBD1. CDR3 length equals 17 residues. With 5 bases clipped from V and 0 bases from J, the junction kept 12 bases outside the gene matches. Germline V gives CDR1 MNHEY, CDR2 SMNVEV (reference sequence).